The clone carrying this T cell receptor beta chain was detected once. Antigen: not known. These data originate in a study of shared clonotypes between healthy human individuals. Repertoires were generated with immunoSEQ multiplex PCR, while TCRdb's copy carries only in-frame clones and drops some. Of about 2.1 million clones listed, about 92% are singletons. Study conclusions and caveats: Estimated richness values were generally larger in naive subsets than in memory subsets. The generation probabilities recorded for non-shared clonotypes fell below those of clonotypes shared by all four donors.

Positively selected for CCR7, the CD45RO-negative cells used as naive CD8 cells excluded terminally differentiated effector memory CD45RA+ cells. Donors, healthy HIV-negative adults, lacked recent acute infections or vaccinations. The donors, all of them Caucasian adults, lived in Nashville, Tennessee. Germline V gives CDR1 SEHNR, CDR2 FQNEAQ (reference sequence). CDR3 length: 16 residues. Trimming left V 6 bases short and J 4 bases short, with 20 bases between. The chain carries TRBV7-9 and TRBJ2-3, with D unresolved. The sample consisted of naive CD8+ T cells from PBMCs. This sequence originates from a young man in good health. Some clones in this sample may be carry-over from other donors' samples. The CDR3 region is CASSHLGRGRPDTQYF. CDR3 nucleotide sequence: TGTGCCAGCAGTCACCTCGGGCGCGGAAGACCAGATACGCAGTATTTT.